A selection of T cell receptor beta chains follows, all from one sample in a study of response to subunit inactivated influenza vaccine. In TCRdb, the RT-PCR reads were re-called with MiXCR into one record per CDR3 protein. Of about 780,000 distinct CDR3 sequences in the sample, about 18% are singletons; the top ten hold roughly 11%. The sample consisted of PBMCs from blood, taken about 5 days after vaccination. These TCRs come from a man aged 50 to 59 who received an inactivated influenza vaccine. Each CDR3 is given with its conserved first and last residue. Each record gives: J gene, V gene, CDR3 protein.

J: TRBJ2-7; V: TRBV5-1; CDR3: CASSEGQAYEQYF
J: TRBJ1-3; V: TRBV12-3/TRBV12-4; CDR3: CASSLPPLGSSGNTIYF
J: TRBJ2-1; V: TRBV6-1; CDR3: CASSEYWPGSYNEQFF
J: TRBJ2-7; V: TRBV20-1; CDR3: CSASRGGAYEQYF
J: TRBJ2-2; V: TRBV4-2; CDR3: CASSPQGDLNTGELFF
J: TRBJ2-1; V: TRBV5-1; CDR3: CASSLDSSGGKYEQFF
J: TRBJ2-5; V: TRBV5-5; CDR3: CASSLGEGRQETQYF
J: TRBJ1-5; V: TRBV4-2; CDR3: CASSQMDRGGSNQPQHF
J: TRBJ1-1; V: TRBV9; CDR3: CASSADPVGTEAFF
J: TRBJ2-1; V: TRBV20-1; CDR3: CSARVGLAGGREQFF
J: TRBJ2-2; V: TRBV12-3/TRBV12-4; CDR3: CASSFNRGARTGELFF
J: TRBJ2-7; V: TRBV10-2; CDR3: CASSGGGTEHF
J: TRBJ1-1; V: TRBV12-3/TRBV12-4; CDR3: CASRRLDEAFF
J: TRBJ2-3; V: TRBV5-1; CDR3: CASSFSGSQADTQYF
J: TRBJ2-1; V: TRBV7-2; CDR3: CASSLTRGGTGNEQFF
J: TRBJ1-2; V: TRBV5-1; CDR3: CASSLIPQGGYGYTF
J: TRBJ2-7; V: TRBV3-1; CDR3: CASSQFFGGYEQYF
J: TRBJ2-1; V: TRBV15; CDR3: CATSRDPGGQFF
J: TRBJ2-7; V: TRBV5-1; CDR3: CASSLETHEQYF
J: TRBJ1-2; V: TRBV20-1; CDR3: CSASTGGYGYTF
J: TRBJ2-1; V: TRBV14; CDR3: CASSRPLNLANEQFF
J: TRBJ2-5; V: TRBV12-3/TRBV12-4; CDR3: CASSADRIQETQYF
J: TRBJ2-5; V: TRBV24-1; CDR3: CATSDLGTGEETQYF
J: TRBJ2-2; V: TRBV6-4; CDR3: CASSVFLDRENTGELFF
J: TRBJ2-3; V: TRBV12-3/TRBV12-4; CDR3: CASSPGTSRSTDTQYF
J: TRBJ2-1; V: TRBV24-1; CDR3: CATSDFGPGGYNEQFF
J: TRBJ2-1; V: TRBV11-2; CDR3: CASSFRSSGGDNEQFF
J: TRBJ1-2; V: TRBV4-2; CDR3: CASSQDLTTTNYGYTF
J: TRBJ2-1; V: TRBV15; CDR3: CATSSLSDNEQFF
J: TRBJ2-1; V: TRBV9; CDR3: CASSVLAGVYNEQFF
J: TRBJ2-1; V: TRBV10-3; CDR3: CAISESTGGEQFF
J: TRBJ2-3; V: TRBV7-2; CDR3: CASSSHSGTVTDTQYF
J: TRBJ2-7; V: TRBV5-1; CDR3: CASSLGDTRSYEQYF
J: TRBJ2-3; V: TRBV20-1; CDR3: CSGAPGGPTDTQYF
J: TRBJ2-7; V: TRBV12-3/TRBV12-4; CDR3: CASRGLAGGTYEQYF
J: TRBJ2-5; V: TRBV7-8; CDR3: CASSWVRGGETQYF
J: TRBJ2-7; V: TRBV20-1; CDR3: CSAGQGARSYEQYF
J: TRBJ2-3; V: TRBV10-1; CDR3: CASSEWTSGGSADTQYF
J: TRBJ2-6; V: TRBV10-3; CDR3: CAIRTGTGANVLTF
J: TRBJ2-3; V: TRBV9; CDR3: CASSRTETSALTDTQYF
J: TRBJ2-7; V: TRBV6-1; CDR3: CASTDAGTAYEQYF
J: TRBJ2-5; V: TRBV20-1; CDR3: CSGIPVGAIEETQYF
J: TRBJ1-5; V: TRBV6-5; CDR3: CASSYTRTRYSNQPQHF
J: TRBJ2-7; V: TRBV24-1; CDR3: CATLLGGPAYEQYF
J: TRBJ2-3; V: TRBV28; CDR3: CASSLPDRGPTDTQYF
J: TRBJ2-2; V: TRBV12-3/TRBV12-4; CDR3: CASSGQGAGELFF
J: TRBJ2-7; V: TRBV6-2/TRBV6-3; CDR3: CASSYSQGGYEQYF